These T cell receptor beta chains were read from a single sample in a study of T cells after yellow fever vaccination. TCRdb re-called the 5' RACE reads through MiXCR, storing one row per CDR3 protein. Among some 32,000 distinct CDR3 sequences listed, roughly 4.5% were seen once. Sequencing was performed on CD8+ T cells sorted from PBMCs, taken 5 days after the yellow fever booster vaccination. The receptors come from a man aged 25 to 45 who received the YFV17D yellow fever vaccine. Each CDR3 is given with its conserved first and last residue. Each record gives: D gene, J gene, V gene, clone size, CDR3 DNA, CDR3 protein. D genes are given only for firm matches. Clone size is given as once, few, many, or a class for an expanded clone.

>.|TRBJ1-4|TRBV28|many
TGTGCCAGCAGTCCCCGTTGGGGGTTGAATGAAAAACTGTTTTTT
CASSPRWGLNEKLFF
>TRBD1|TRBJ1-1|TRBV19|many
TGTGCCAGTAGAGACAGGGACACTGAAGCTTTCTTT
CASRDRDTEAFF
>TRBD1|TRBJ2-6|TRBV6-2/TRBV6-3|many
TGTGCCGGCGGACAGGTCTCTGGGGCCAACGTCCTGACTTTC
CAGGQVSGANVLTF
>.|TRBJ2-7|TRBV27|many
TGTGCCACCTATTCGAGCTCCTACGAGCAGTACTTC
CATYSSSYEQYF
>TRBD2|TRBJ2-7|TRBV28|many
TGTGCCAGCAGCCAAACCGCCGGGACTAGCGGGAGTCTTGGCGAGCAGTACTTC
CASSQTAGTSGSLGEQYF
>TRBD2|TRBJ2-5|TRBV3-1|few
TGTGCCAGCTCCCAAGGCTTTCTGGGGTTTGAAGCGGGAGCCAGGGAGACCCAGTACTTC
CASSQGFLGFEAGARETQYF
>.|TRBJ1-2|TRBV12-3/TRBV12-4|many
TGTGCCAGCAGTTCTTCTGGACAATCCGGTGGCTACACCTTC
CASSSSGQSGGYTF
>.|TRBJ1-2|TRBV15|many
TGTGCCACCAGCAGAGATGGAGGGGCTGGCTACACCTTC
CATSRDGGAGYTF
>TRBD1|TRBJ2-5|TRBV12-3/TRBV12-4|many
TGTGCCAGCAGTCCAGGGACAGCTCAAGAGACCCAGTACTTC
CASSPGTAQETQYF
>TRBD2|TRBJ2-7|TRBV6-5|many
TGTGCCAGCAGTTACCAGGGACTAGCTCGCGAGCAGTACTTC
CASSYQGLAREQYF
>.|TRBJ1-1|TRBV20-1|many
TGCAGTGCTAGAGATCTCTCCCTGAACACTGAAGCTTTCTTT
CSARDLSLNTEAFF
>.|TRBJ2-3|TRBV19|many
TGTGCCAGTCAACACGCCCGCACGCAGTATTTT
CASQHARTQYF
>.|TRBJ2-1|TRBV7-2|many
TGTGCCAGCAGCTTGGAGGACGGGTTCTCCTACAATGAGCAGTTCTTC
CASSLEDGFSYNEQFF
>TRBD2|TRBJ2-7|TRBV5-5|many
TGTGCCAGCAGCCAGTACCTCCTAGCGGAATTTTACGAGCAGTACTTC
CASSQYLLAEFYEQYF
>.|TRBJ2-1|TRBV27|many
TGTGCCAGCAATGGGCATCTAAGCGATGAGCAGTTCTTC
CASNGHLSDEQFF
>TRBD2|TRBJ2-7|TRBV19|many
TGTGCCAGTCAGCGGGAGGAAGGCTCCTACGAGCAGTACTTC
CASQREEGSYEQYF
>.|TRBJ2-5|TRBV7-8|few
TGTGCCAGCAGCTCCTCTTACCTTGGACCCGACTGGGCCCAGTACTTC
CASSSSYLGPDWAQYF
>TRBD1|TRBJ2-1|TRBV6-1|many
TGTGCCAGCAGAGTTGGGACAGGGGGCTCGTACAATGAGCAGTTCTTC
CASRVGTGGSYNEQFF
>.|TRBJ2-1|TRBV9|many
TGTGCCAGCAGTGACGGGACAGCGGGCTACAATGAGCAGTTCTTC
CASSDGTAGYNEQFF
>TRBD1|TRBJ2-6|TRBV19|many
TGTGCCAGTCGGACCGGGACAGAAACTTCTGGGGCCAACGTCCTGACTTTC
CASRTGTETSGANVLTF
>TRBD1|TRBJ2-2|TRBV7-3|many
TGTGCCAGCAGCTTAACCCCTGCCGGACAGGCCACTGAGTTGTTTTTT
CASSLTPAGQATELFF
>TRBD2|TRBJ2-3|TRBV29-1|many
TGCAGCGCCGACCCCTCCTCCGGGGGGACAGATACGCAGTATTTT
CSADPSSGGTDTQYF